This T cell receptor beta chain was profiled in a study of neurological immune-mediated disorders. Described time point: longitudinal time-point 2. TCRdb re-called the 5' RACE reads through MiXCR, storing one row per CDR3 protein. The sample includes about 80,000 distinct CDR3 sequences, 5.5% to 6.5% of them seen just once. This clonotype was picked up many times. CDR1 and CDR2 (germline): SGHVS, FQNEAQ. CDR3 length: 11 residues. V was pared by 2 bases and J by 10 bases, with 6 bases between. The chain joins TRBV7-8 to TRBJ2-1; D not certain. Source material: PBMCs. This receptor was obtained from a woman aged 55-70 years with multiple sclerosis. CDR3 region: CASSLHGEQFF. The CDR3 DNA reads as TGTGCCAGCAGCTTACATGGGGAGCAGTTCTTC.